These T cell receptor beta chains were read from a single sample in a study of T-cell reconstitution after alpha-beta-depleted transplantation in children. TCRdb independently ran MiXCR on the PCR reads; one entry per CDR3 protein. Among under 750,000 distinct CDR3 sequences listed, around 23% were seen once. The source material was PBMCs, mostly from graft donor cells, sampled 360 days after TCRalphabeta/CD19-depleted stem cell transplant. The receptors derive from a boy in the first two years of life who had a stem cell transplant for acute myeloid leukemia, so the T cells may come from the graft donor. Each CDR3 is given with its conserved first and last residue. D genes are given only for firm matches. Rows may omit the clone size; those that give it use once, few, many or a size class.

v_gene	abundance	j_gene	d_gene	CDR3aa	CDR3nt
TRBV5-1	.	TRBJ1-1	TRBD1	CASSDGQVEAFF	TGCGCCAGCAGTGATGGACAGGTTGAAGCTTTCTTT
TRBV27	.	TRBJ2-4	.	CASSRIGPSGMAKNIQYF	TGTGCCAGCAGTCGTATCGGCCCCTCCGGGATGGCCAAAAACATTCAGTACTTC
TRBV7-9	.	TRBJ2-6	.	CAGGSPGANVLTF	TGTGCCGGGGGATCCCCGGGGGCCAACGTCCTGACTTTC
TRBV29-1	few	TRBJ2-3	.	CSVDRDYTDTQYF	TGCAGCGTTGACAGAGACTACACAGATACGCAGTATTTT
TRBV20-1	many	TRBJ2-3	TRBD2	CSASGSGGVSDTQYF	TGCAGTGCTAGTGGAAGCGGGGGGGTATCAGATACGCAGTATTTT
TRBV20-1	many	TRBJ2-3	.	CSAVGDTQYF	TGCAGCGCGGTGGGGGATACGCAGTATTTT
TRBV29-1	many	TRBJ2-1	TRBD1	CSVGHRGDLYNEQFF	TGCAGCGTCGGACACAGGGGGGACCTATACAATGAGCAGTTCTTC
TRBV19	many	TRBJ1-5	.	CASSRGGNQPQHF	TGTGCCAGCAGCCGGGGAGGGAATCAGCCCCAGCATTTT
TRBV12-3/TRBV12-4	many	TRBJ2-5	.	CASSLGGSGETQYF	TGTGCCAGCAGTTTAGGGGGCAGTGGGGAGACCCAGTACTTC
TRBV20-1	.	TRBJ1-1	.	CSGLGFSNTEAFF	TGCAGTGGGTTGGGGTTTTCGAACACTGAAGCTTTCTTT
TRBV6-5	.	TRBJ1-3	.	CASSNGNTIYF	TGTGCCAGCAGCAATGGAAACACCATATATTTT
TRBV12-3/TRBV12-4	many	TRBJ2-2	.	CASSRGYSGELFF	TGTGCCAGCAGTAGGGGATACTCCGGGGAGCTGTTTTTT
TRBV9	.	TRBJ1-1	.	CASNPHRLPTEAFF	TGTGCCAGCAATCCACACAGGCTCCCCACTGAAGCTTTCTTT
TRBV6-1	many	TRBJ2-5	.	CASCGGPMGETQYF	TGTGCCAGCTGCGGGGGCCCCATGGGAGAGACCCAGTACTTC
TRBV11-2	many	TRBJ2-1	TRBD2	CASSPLAGSSYNEQFF	TGTGCCAGCAGCCCCCTAGCGGGGAGCTCCTACAATGAGCAGTTCTTC
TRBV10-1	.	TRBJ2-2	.	CASSDGYRELFF	TGCGCCAGCAGTGACGGGTACCGGGAGCTGTTTTTT
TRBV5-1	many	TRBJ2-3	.	CASSSSSTDTQYF	TGCGCCAGCAGCTCGTCAAGCACAGATACGCAGTATTTT
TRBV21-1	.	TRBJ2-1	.	CAPRYGGNEQFF	TGTGCCCCCCGCTATGGGGGCAATGAGCAGTTCTTC
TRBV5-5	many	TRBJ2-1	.	CASSLIGTSSYNEQFF	TGTGCCAGCAGCTTAATAGGAACGAGCTCCTACAATGAGCAGTTCTTC
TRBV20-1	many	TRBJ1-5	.	CSARDRWAGTQPQHF	TGCAGTGCTAGAGATCGGTGGGCGGGGACCCAGCCCCAGCATTTT
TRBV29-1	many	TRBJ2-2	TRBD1	CSVGDRAPNTGELFF	TGCAGCGTTGGAGACAGGGCCCCGAACACCGGGGAGCTGTTTTTT
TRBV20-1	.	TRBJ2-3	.	CSAPPPWTPSTDTQYF	TGCAGTGCGCCACCTCCGTGGACACCTAGCACAGATACGCAGTATTTT
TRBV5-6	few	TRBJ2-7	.	CASSFWGMGTYEQYF	TGTGCCAGCAGCTTTTGGGGGATGGGAACCTACGAGCAGTACTTC
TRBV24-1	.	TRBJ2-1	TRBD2	CASGTGTSLYNEQFF	TGTGCCAGCGGGACTGGGACTAGCTTGTACAATGAGCAGTTCTTC
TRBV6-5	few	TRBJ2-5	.	CASSYSTGGTQETQYF	TGTGCCAGCAGTTACTCTACAGGTGGGACTCAAGAGACCCAGTACTTC
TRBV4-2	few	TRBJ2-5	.	CASSQERAWTQYF	TGTGCCAGCAGCCAAGAAAGGGCTTGGACCCAGTACTTC
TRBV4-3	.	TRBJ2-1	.	CASSPEVLNEQFF	TGCGCCAGCAGCCCTGAGGTCCTCAATGAGCAGTTCTTC
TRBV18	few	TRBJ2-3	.	CASSPGWDEATDTQYF	TGTGCCAGCTCACCGGGATGGGATGAAGCCACAGATACGCAGTATTTT
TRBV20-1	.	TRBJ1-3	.	CSAQASGNTIYF	TGCAGTGCGCAGGCCTCTGGAAACACCATATATTTT
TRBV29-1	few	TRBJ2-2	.	CSVGASTNTGELFF	TGCAGCGTTGGGGCCAGTACGAACACCGGGGAGCTGTTTTTT
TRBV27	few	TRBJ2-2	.	CASSSPENTGELFF	TGTGCCAGCAGTTCGCCAGAGAACACCGGGGAGCTGTTTTTT
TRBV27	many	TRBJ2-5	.	CASSLYSTQETQYF	TGTGCCAGCAGTTTATACAGCACGCAAGAGACCCAGTACTTC
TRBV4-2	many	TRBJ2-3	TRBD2	CASSQVGGADTQYF	TGTGCCAGCAGCCAAGTGGGGGGGGCAGATACGCAGTATTTT
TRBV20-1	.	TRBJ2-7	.	CSAVREGDLGLSYEQYF	TGCAGTGCTGTCAGAGAGGGGGACCTGGGTCTTTCCTACGAGCAGTACTTC
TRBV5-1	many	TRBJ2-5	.	CASSLREYQETQYF	TGCGCCAGCAGCTTGAGGGAGTACCAAGAGACCCAGTACTTC
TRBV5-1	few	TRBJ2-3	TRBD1	CASSLGGTGHTDTQYF	TGCGCCAGCAGCTTGGGAGGGACAGGTCACACAGATACGCAGTATTTT
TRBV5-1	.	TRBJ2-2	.	CASSLLRGSSTGELFF	TGCGCCAGCAGCTTGCTGAGGGGAAGTAGCACCGGGGAGCTGTTTTTT
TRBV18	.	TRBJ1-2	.	CASSPGRNYGYTF	TGTGCCAGCTCACCGGGACGGAACTATGGCTACACCTTC
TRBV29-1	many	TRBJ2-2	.	CSVMLNTGELFF	TGCAGCGTCATGCTGAACACCGGGGAGCTGTTTTTT
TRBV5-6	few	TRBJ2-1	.	CASSLLSGSSYNEQFF	TGTGCCAGCAGCTTGCTCTCAGGGAGCTCCTACAATGAGCAGTTCTTC
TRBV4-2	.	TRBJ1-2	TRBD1	CASSQPGQEDIIYGYTF	TGTGCCAGCAGCCAACCGGGACAGGAGGATATTATCTATGGCTACACCTTC
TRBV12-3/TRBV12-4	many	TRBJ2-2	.	CASSLQITGELFF	TGTGCCAGCAGTTTACAGATCACCGGGGAGCTGTTTTTT
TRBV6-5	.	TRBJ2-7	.	CASSYRQGLGYEQYF	TGTGCCAGCAGTTACCGGCAGGGCCTCGGATACGAGCAGTACTTC
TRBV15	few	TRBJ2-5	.	CATSSEETRASQETQYF	TGTGCCACCAGCAGCGAGGAGACGCGGGCTTCCCAAGAGACCCAGTACTTC